The 21 T cell receptor beta chains listed next were all sequenced from one sample in a study of identical twins' blood T cells. TCRdb reprocessed the 5' RACE reads via MiXCR and lists one record per CDR3 protein. The sample has a few hundred thousand distinct CDR3 sequences, 25% to 35% seen once; the top ten hold roughly 6.1%. The sample taken for sequencing was PBMCs. Receptor source: a woman between 18 and 55 years old in good health.

This chain connects TRBV27 to TRBJ1-2; D is unresolved. This CDR3 spans 13 amino acids. CDR1 is MNHEY and CDR2 is SMNVEV in the germline V gene (reference sequence). V lost 0 bases to trimming and J lost 12 bases, with 14 bases between them. The CDR3 sequence is CASSLSTTGGHTF. The CDR3, as DNA: TGTGCCAGCAGTTTATCGACCACCGGCGGCCACACCTTC.

This clonotype was observed a few times. The V gene is TRBV12-3 or TRBV12-4, the J gene TRBJ2-2, with a tentative D call TRBD1 (5 bases). V gave up 10 bases and J gave up 4 bases, with 16 bases separating them. The CDR3 spans 14 residues. The CDR3 nucleotides are TGTGCCACAAAAGGGGTCCTATTCACCGGGGAGCTGTTTTTT. It yields the protein CATKGVLFTGELFF.

In its sample, this clonotype was seen a few times. CDR3 bases: TGTGCCAGTAGTATATTCTTAGGGCACGACTCCTACAATGAGCAGTTCTTC. It specifies CASSIFLGHDSYNEQFF. The V and J genes are TRBV19 and TRBJ2-1; D not certain. V shed 2 bases and J shed 0 bases, with 14 bases lying between them. The V gene's germline CDR1 is LNHDA and CDR2 SQIVND (reference sequence). The CDR3 length is 17 residues.

The CDR3 DNA reads as TGCAGTGCTAGTGGGGGCGGATCAACCTACAATGAGCAGTTCTTC. Residues: CSASGGGSTYNEQFF. This chain connects TRBV20-1 to TRBJ2-1, with D perhaps TRBD1 (6 bases). This CDR3 is 15 amino acids long. V lost 3 bases, J lost 2 bases, and 14 bases lay in between. The germline CDR1 and CDR2 sequences are DFQATT and SNEGSKA (reference sequence).

Only a few counts were recorded for this clonotype. The chain couples TRBV7-2 to TRBJ2-7; 8 bases are a match to TRBD2. With 1 base clipped from V and 5 bases from J, the junction kept 4 bases outside the gene matches. This CDR3 contains 14 residues. Germline CDR1 is SGHTA and CDR2 is FQGNSA. CDR3 amino acids: CASSLGGGRHEQYF. CDR3 bases: TGTGCCAGCAGCTTAGGCGGGGGGAGACACGAGCAGTACTTC.

This clonotype showed up many times. The chain couples TRBV4-3 to TRBJ2-1, with 13 nucleotides matching TRBD2. Germline V gene lookup returns CDR1 LGHNA and CDR2 YSLEER. J gave up 7 bases and V 4 bases, and 4 bases lay outside the gene matches. The CDR3 runs 15 residues. CDR3 residues: CASSRGLAGVNEQFF. CDR3 DNA: TGCGCCAGCAGCCGCGGACTAGCGGGAGTTAATGAGCAGTTCTTC.

This chain connects TRBV29-1 to TRBJ1-1; D unclear. The CDR3 extends over 13 amino acids. Germline V gene sequence: CDR1 SQVTM, CDR2 ANQGSEA. The V end lost 3 bases, the J end lost 0 bases, and 8 bases lay between the germline ends. Written as DNA, the CDR3 is TGCAGCGTTGATATATCTATGAACACTGAAGCTTTCTTT. This codes for CSVDISMNTEAFF. The full variable domain, in which reference TRBV29-1 and TRBJ1-1 provide the parts outside the CDR3, is SAVISQKPSRDICQRGTSLTIQCQVDSQVTMMFWYRQQPGQSLTLIATANQGSEATYESGFVIDKFPISRPNLTFSTLTVSNMSPEDSSIYLCSVDISMNTEAFFGQGTRLTVV.

The CDR3 loop reads CASSRQNSYGYTF. The CDR3 DNA sequence: TGTGCCAGCAGCCGACAGAACTCCTATGGCTACACCTTC. The chain joins TRBV6-5 to TRBJ1-2, with D maybe TRBD1 (5 bases). V lost 6 bases to trimming and J lost 4 bases, with 12 bases between them. Germline CDR1 reads MNHEY; CDR2 reads SVGAGI. CDR3 size: 13 residues.

This clonotype was observed a handful of times. V and J are TRBV11-2 and TRBJ2-5; D remains ambiguous. Germline lookup yields CDR1 SGHAT and CDR2 FQNNGV. V was cut by 4 bases and J by 5 bases, with 11 bases left in between. The CDR3 length is 13 residues. The CDR3 sequence: CASSSEERETQYF. For the CDR3, the DNA is TGTGCCAGCAGCTCCGAGGAGAGGGAGACCCAGTACTTC.

This clonotype was counted a few times. This chain uses TRBV20-1 with TRBJ1-1; no reliable D call. The CDR3 has 13 amino acids. V shed 2 bases and J shed 0 bases, with 7 bases lying between them. Germline V gene lookup returns CDR1 DFQATT and CDR2 SNEGSKA (reference sequence). The CDR3 DNA is TGCAGTGCTAGAACCCTCATGAACACTGAAGCTTTCTTT. Its protein is CSARTLMNTEAFF.

This clonotype was picked up a small number of times. This chain links TRBV7-8 with TRBJ1-6, with D uncertain. V was clipped by 1 base and J by 7 bases, with 5 bases between them. In germline, CDR1 is SGHVS, CDR2 FQNEAQ. The length of the CDR3 is 13 residues. The CDR3 coding sequence is TGTGCCAGCAGCTTAGTGACGAATTCACCCCTCCACTTT. As protein: CASSLVTNSPLHF. Complete variable domain (other parts from reference TRBV7-8 and TRBJ1-6): GAGVSQSPRYKVAKRGQDVALRCDPISGHVSLFWYQQALGQGPEFLTYFQNEAQLDKSGLPSDRFFAERPEGSVSTLKIQRTQQEDSAVYLCASSLVTNSPLHFGNGTRLTVT.

This clonotype was seen a few times. V gene TRBV18 combines with J gene TRBJ1-1; D remains unclear. The CDR3 totals 12 residues. V lost 2 bases, J lost 4 bases, and 5 bases lay in between. The germline V gene encodes CDR1 KGHSH and CDR2 LQKENI. CDR3 sequence (DNA): TGTGCCAGCTCACCAGCGAGCACTGAAGCTTTCTTT. This sequence encodes CASSPASTEAFF.

This clonotype was seen more than once but under ten times. This chain uses TRBV6-1 with TRBJ2-2, with 8 bases aligning to TRBD1. This CDR3 comprises 13 residues. The J segment lost 4 bases and the V segment lost 9 bases, leaving 4 bases of the junction unmatched. The germline V gene encodes CDR1 MNHNS and CDR2 SASEGT. CDR3 in amino acids: CARQGVGTGELFF. DNA of the CDR3: TGTGCCAGACAGGGGGTGGGCACCGGGGAGCTGTTTTTT.

V gene TRBV6-5 combines with J gene TRBJ2-2, with TRBD2 matching over 11 bases. Germline values: CDR1 MNHEY, CDR2 SVGAGI. V was clipped by 2 bases and J by 8 bases; unmatched bases: 7. The CDR3 has 16 amino acids. The DNA of the CDR3 is TGTGCCAGCAGTTACGGGGCTAGCGGGAGGTCAGGGGAGCTGTTTTTT. Translating gives CASSYGASGRSGELFF.

This clonotype was counted between two and nine times. The rearrangement links TRBV9 to TRBJ2-6; no clear D. Germline CDR1 is SGDLS and CDR2 is YYNGEE. Trimming removed 4 bases at V and 8 bases at J, with 13 bases between. The CDR3 is 14 amino acids. CDR3: CASSFRGFTNVLTF. As DNA, the CDR3 is TGTGCCAGCAGCTTCCGCGGCTTTACCAACGTCCTGACTTTC.

In regard to this clonotype: Compared with germline, one end of the junction differs, possibly owing to a read error. CDR3 in DNA: TGTGCCGGCAGCGTACACGACACTGAAGCTTTCTTT. Translated, it gives CAGSVHDTEAFF. This chain uses TRBV7-9 with TRBJ1-1; D is uncertain. Germline V gene lookup returns CDR1 SEHNR and CDR2 FQNEAQ (reference sequence). This CDR3 has 12 residues.

The chain combines TRBV12-3 or TRBV12-4 with TRBJ2-1; D is uncertain. V was clipped by 9 bases and J by 4 bases, with 7 bases between them. There are 11 residues in the CDR3. CDR3 DNA sequence: TGTGCCAGTTTAGGTTACAATGAGCAGTTCTTC. Translating gives CASLGYNEQFF.

The chain has TRBV5-1 and TRBJ2-1, with D perhaps TRBD2 (7 bases). This CDR3 region has 15 residues. V was pared by 4 bases and J by 3 bases, with 14 bases between. Germline V gene data show CDR1 as SGHRS and CDR2 as YFSETQ. The chain's CDR3 is CASSRGLADYNEQFF. The DNA for the CDR3 is TGCGCCAGCAGCCGGGGGCTAGCGGACTACAATGAGCAGTTCTTC.

This clonotype occurred once. The J gene is TRBJ2-1, the V gene TRBV7-2, with 7 bases identical to TRBD2. The CDR3 covers 15 residues. Germline CDR1 reads SGHTA; CDR2 reads FQGNSA. V lost 2 bases to trimming and J lost 4 bases; unmatched junction nucleotides: 5. DNA of the CDR3: TGTGCCAGCAGCTTAAGGACTAGGGGATACAATGAGCAGTTCTTC. It yields the protein CASSLRTRGYNEQFF. Looking up the rest from reference TRBV7-2 and TRBJ2-1 gives the full variable domain: GAGVSQSPSNKVTEKGKDVELRCDPISGHTALYWYRQSLGQGLEFLIYFQGNSAPDKSGLPSDRFSAERTGGSVSTLTIQRTQQEDSAVYLCASSLRTRGYNEQFFGPGTRLTVL.

The V gene is TRBV10-3, the J gene TRBJ1-1; possible D gene TRBD1, 6 bases. The germline gives CDR1 ENHRY, CDR2 SYGVKD. The CDR3 is 16 residues long. V was shortened by 2 bases and J by 1 base, with 14 bases between the two germline ends. The CDR3 spells CAISEDRGGENTEAFF. CDR3 coding DNA: TGTGCCATCAGTGAGGACCGGGGGGGCGAGAACACTGAAGCTTTCTTT.

The rearrangement joins TRBV6-2 or TRBV6-3 to TRBJ2-3, with 8 bases that match TRBD2. The V gene's germline CDR1 is MNHEY and CDR2 SVGEGT. This CDR3 is built from 13 residues. The V segment lost 4 bases and the J segment 4 bases; nucleotides outside the gene matches: 1. The CDR3 DNA is TGTGCCAGCAGTTCGCGGGAGGCAGATACGCAGTATTTT. Translated, it gives CASSSREADTQYF.